This T cell receptor beta chain was identified in a study of early T cells in non-severe SARS-CoV-2 infection (dated by TCRdb to the early 2020s). For the study in its entirety: Because TCR sequencing relied on bulk RNA taken from unsorted whole blood, pairing of alpha and beta chains was not possible.

Concerning this clonotype itself: This receptor's antigen is unknown. No much larger clonotype is one base removed from it; base qualities were not supplied.

Taken from the germline V gene, the CDR1 and CDR2 loops are SGHTA and FQGNSA. The CDR3 starts with the cysteine, ends with the phenylalanine, and has 14 residues. Only CDR3 DNA is held: 42 bases, read in frame from base 1. The germline ends are 12 bases apart after V is trimmed by 3 bases and J by 5 bases. What the authors observed across the whole study: VDJdb matching was skewed toward anti-spike CD8 responses and likely underestimated virus-specific expansions, missing private and CD4 specificities.

This was a case-control study nested in a cohort of healthcare workers in London, UK, who had nasopharyngeal swab PCR tests and blood samples taken every week. Between 23 and 31 March 2020, the week of the UK lockdown, healthcare workers were enrolled and then followed up weekly for as long as 16 weeks. Library method: 5' RACE. TCRdb records NextSeq 500 as the sequencer. In the TCR library protocol, unique molecular identifiers were attached to individual cDNA molecules to correct for PCR bias and sequencing error. TCR alpha and beta chains were both sequenced, and the abundances of alpha and beta sequences in each sample were closely correlated with each other. The original methods were these. Decombinator V4 was used to perform V gene, J gene and CDR3 annotation of TCR sequences. Expanded TCRs were defined as changing significantly between any two time points under a Poisson model with p below 0.0001. TCR abundances were normalised to the total number of TCRs sequenced in each sample and reported as counts per million. MAIT TCRs were defined by TRAV1-2 paired with TRAJ12, TRAJ20 or TRAJ33, and iNKT TCRs by TRAV10 paired with TRAJ18. VDJdb, accessed on 1 November 2021, was searched for TCRs annotated for CMV, EBV and SARS-CoV-2, and TCRs annotated for more than one antigen were excluded. TCRdb trimmed the raw reads at Q25, called clones with MiXCR and kept productive beta chains. All rows with the same CDR3 protein become a single entry with the most common DNA and genes. TCRdb, not the authors, supplied the V and J calls. The table for this sample lists around 28,000 distinct CDR3 sequences; roughly 5% of them were counted only once. 5.5% to 7% of the sample is taken by the ten largest.

The sequenced sample consisted of whole blood. The chain joins TRBV7-2 to TRBJ2-3; the D region is possibly TRBD1 or TRBD2, each matching across 6 bases. The TCR was taken from an adult who was a healthcare worker with PCR-confirmed SARS-CoV-2 infection or an uninfected control (not recorded which). The base sequence is TGTGCCAGCAGCTTCCCCGGGGGCCTAGATACGCAGTATTTT. This is translated as CASSFPGGLDTQYF.